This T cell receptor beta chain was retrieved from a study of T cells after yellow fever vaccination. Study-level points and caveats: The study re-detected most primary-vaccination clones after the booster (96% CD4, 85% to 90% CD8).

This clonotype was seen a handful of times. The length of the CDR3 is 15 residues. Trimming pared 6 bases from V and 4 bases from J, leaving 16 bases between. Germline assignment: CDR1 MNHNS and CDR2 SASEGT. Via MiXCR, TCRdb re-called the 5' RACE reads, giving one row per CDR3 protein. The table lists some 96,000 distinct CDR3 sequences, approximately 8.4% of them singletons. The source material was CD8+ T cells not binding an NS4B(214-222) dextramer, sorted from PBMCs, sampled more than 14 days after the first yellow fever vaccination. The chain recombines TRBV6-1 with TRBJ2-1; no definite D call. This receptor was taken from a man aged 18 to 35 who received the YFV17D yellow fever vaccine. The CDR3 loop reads CASREDRIGYNEQFF. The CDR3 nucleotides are TGTGCCAGCAGAGAGGACCGAATCGGATACAATGAGCAGTTCTTC.